This TCR beta chain emerged from a study of blood T cell repertoires in COVID-19. Original analysis: Estimation of nucleated cell counts relied on the amplification of reference gene primers. Data came from immunoSEQ multiplex PCR; TCRdb stores just in-frame clones and leaves some out. That table furnishes V, J and clone size, whereas the DNA furnished D and trimming. The sample has 140,000 to 150,000 clones, less than 90% seen once. Material: peripheral blood. The receptor's source is a human donor with COVID-19, enrolled during active disease. The donor label of this sample is uncertain.

The CDR3 protein is CASSLVRGGYYEQFF. DNA of the CDR3: TGTGCCAGCAGCTTAGTTCGCGGGGGGTACTATGAGCAGTTCTTC. V usage is TRBV11-2 and J usage is TRBJ2-1; 8 nucleotides match TRBD2. With 1 base clipped from V and 8 bases from J, the junction kept 7 bases outside the gene matches. Germline values: CDR1 SGHAT, CDR2 FQNNGV. The CDR3 has 15 residues.